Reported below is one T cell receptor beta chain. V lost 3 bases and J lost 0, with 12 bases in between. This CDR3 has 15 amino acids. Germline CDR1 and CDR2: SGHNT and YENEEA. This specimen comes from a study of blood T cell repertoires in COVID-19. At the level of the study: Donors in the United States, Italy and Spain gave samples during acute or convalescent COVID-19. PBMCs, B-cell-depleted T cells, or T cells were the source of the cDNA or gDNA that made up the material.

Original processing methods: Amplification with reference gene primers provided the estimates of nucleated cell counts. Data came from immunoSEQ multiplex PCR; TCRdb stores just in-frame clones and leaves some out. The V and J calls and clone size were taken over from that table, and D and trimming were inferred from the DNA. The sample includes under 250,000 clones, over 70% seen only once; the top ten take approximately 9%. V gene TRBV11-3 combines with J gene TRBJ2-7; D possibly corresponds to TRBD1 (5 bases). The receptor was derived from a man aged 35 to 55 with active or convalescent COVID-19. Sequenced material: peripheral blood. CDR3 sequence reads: CASSFTGLSSYEQYF. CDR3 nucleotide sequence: TGTGCCAGCAGCTTCACAGGCTTAAGCTCCTACGAGCAGTACTTC.